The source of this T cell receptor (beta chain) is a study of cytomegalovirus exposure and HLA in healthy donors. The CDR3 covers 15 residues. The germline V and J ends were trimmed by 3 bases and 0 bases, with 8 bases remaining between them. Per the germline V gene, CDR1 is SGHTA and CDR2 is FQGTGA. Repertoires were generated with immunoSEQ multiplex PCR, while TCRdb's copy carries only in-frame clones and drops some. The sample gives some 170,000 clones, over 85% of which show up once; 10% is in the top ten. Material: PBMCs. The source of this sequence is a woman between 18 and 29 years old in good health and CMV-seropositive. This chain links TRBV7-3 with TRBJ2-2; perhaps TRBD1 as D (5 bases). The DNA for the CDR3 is TGTGCCAGCAGCTTGGGCAGGGCGAACACCGGGGAGCTGTTTTTT. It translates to CASSLGRANTGELFF.